What follows describes a single TCR beta chain. Its antigen is currently unknown. The source of the sample is a study of cytomegalovirus exposure and HLA in healthy donors. The study, taken as a whole, reports: Most TCR sequences showed up rarely, but some public TCRs showed up in many donors. Listed as cytomegalovirus-associated were over 150 TCR beta chains. Specific recognition of CMV antigens was confirmed in vitro for a few chains (all CMV-associated).

This table comes from immunoSEQ multiplex PCR, and its TCRdb copy is limited to in-frame clones, with some not included. Of under 250,000 clones listed, less than 85% were seen once; the top ten hold around 5.6%. Between the trimmed V and J ends, which lost 3 bases and 1 base, there was a span of 10 bases. The CDR3 spans 14 residues. Germline V gives CDR1 SQVTM, CDR2 ANQGSEA. The sample comprised PBMCs. This sequence joins TRBV29-1 and TRBJ2-1; D is perhaps TRBD2 (5 bases). The TCR was taken from a woman between 18 and 29 years old in good health and CMV-seronegative. The CDR3 region has the DNA TGCAGCGTTGATTCCCGGAGGTCCTACAATGAGCAGTTCTTC. It translates to CSVDSRRSYNEQFF.